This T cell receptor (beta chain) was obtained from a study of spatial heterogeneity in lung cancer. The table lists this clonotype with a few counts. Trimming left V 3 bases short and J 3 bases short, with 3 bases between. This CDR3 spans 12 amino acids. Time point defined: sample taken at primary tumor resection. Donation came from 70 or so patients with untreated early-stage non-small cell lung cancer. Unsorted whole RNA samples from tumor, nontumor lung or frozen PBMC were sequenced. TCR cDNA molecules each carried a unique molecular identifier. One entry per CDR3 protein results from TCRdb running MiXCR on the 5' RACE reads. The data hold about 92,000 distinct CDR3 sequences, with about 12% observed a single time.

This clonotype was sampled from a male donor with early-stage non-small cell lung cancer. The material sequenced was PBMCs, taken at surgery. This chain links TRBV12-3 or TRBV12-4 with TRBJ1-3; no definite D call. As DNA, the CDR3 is TGTGCCAGCAGTTTCAGTGGAAACACCATATATTTT. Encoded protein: CASSFSGNTIYF.